This is a list of T cell receptor beta chains from one sample in a study of blood T cell repertoires in COVID-19. Using immunoSEQ multiplex PCR, the repertoire was profiled, and TCRdb retains in-frame clones only, with some absent. The data show some 89,000 clones, about three quarters seen once. The sequencing sample was made of peripheral blood. The receptors were gathered from a man aged 65 to 79 with acute or convalescent COVID-19. Both conserved end residues are part of each CDR3. D genes are given only for firm matches. Not all rows give a size; the values are once, few, many and, for expanded clones, a class.

CDR3 DNA,CDR3 protein,D gene,V gene,J gene,clone size
TGTGCCAGCAGCTTGGGGACAGGGGACATGAATGAGCAGTTCTTC,CASSLGTGDMNEQFF,TRBD1,TRBV5-8,TRBJ2-1,-
TGTGCCAGCAGTTACTCGGGCAGGGGGAGCTATGGCTACACCTTC,CASSYSGRGSYGYTF,TRBD1,TRBV6-5,TRBJ1-2,-
TGTGCCATTAGCCGGGAGGGGGAGGCTAATGAAAAACTGTTTTTT,CAISREGEANEKLFF,-,TRBV6-5,TRBJ1-4,-
TGTGCCAGCAGCTTGGACAACTCCTACGAGCAGTACTTC,CASSLDNSYEQYF,-,TRBV5-6,TRBJ2-7,-
TGTGCCAGCAGCTTAGCGATCAGGACAGGGGGCCAAGAGACCCAGTACTTC,CASSLAIRTGGQETQYF,TRBD1,TRBV7-2,TRBJ2-5,few
TGTGCCAGCAGTTCAAACATAATAAAGAACACTGAAGCTTTCTTT,CASSSNIIKNTEAFF,-,TRBV28,TRBJ1-1,once
TGTGCCAGCAGTCCCTCCCCGGGACTAGCGGGAGAAGATACGCAGTATTTT,CASSPSPGLAGEDTQYF,TRBD2,TRBV27,TRBJ2-3,-
TGTGCCAGCTCACACTCCGGGGGAAATCAGCCCCAGCATTTT,CASSHSGGNQPQHF,-,TRBV18,TRBJ1-5,-
TGTGCCAGCAGCGAATGGACAGTCAGGGAGCTGTTTTTT,CASSEWTVRELFF,-,TRBV9,TRBJ2-2,-
TGTGCCAGCACCGTACCGGGACAGGTCTATAATTCACCCCTCCACTTT,CASTVPGQVYNSPLHF,TRBD1,TRBV28,TRBJ1-6,-
TGTGCCAGCAGCCCGGGACAGGGAAATTCACCCCTCCACTTT,CASSPGQGNSPLHF,TRBD1,TRBV7-9,TRBJ1-6,-
TGTGCCAGCAGCTCCGCAGGGTCCTACGAGCAGTACTTC,CASSSAGSYEQYF,-,TRBV7-9,TRBJ2-7,once
TGTGCCAGCAGCCGTCTTTTGACTGAAGCTTTCTTT,CASSRLLTEAFF,-,TRBV12-3/TRBV12-4,TRBJ1-1,-
TGTGCCAGCAGTTTAGTAGGTTGGCAGGGATTAAGCAATCAGCCCCAGCATTTT,CASSLVGWQGLSNQPQHF,-,TRBV28,TRBJ1-5,few
TGCGCCAGCAGCCAAGAAAACCCCCAACTAGCGGGCGAAACAGATACGCAGTATTTT,CASSQENPQLAGETDTQYF,TRBD2,TRBV4-1,TRBJ2-3,-
TGCGCCAGCAGCTTGCAAGGACTAGCGAGAAACACCGGGGAGCTGTTTTTT,CASSLQGLARNTGELFF,TRBD2,TRBV5-1,TRBJ2-2,-
TGTGCCAGCAGGAACAGGGGGCTCGGTGAAAAACTGTTTTTT,CASRNRGLGEKLFF,TRBD1,TRBV27,TRBJ1-4,-
TGTGCCAGCAGCTTGCAGGGGCCGGGGATGGATACGCAGTATTTT,CASSLQGPGMDTQYF,-,TRBV7-9,TRBJ2-3,-
TGTGCCAGCAGCCAACCGGGACAGATTAAAAACATTCAGTACTTC,CASSQPGQIKNIQYF,TRBD1,TRBV3-1/TRBV3-2,TRBJ2-4,-
TGTGCCAGCAGTTTCGAGGCAGCTAACAATCAGCCCCAGCATTTT,CASSFEAANNQPQHF,-,TRBV28,TRBJ1-5,-
TGTGCCAGCAAAACGACGGGAGTCTCTGGAAACACCATATATTTT,CASKTTGVSGNTIYF,-,TRBV6-5,TRBJ1-3,-
TGTGCCAGCACCCTAATGACTAGCGGGGGCTACGAGCAGTACTTC,CASTLMTSGGYEQYF,TRBD2,TRBV5-6,TRBJ2-7,-
TGTGCCAGCAGTGGACAGGGGGAGTACACTGAAGCTTTCTTT,CASSGQGEYTEAFF,TRBD1,TRBV2,TRBJ1-1,-
TGTGCTAGTGGTCCACGGTCAGTAGCCACTGAAGCTTTCTTT,CASGPRSVATEAFF,-,TRBV12-5,TRBJ1-1,-
TGTGCCAGCAGCTTGCACAGATTGGAAAACACCATATATTTT,CASSLHRLENTIYF,-,TRBV5-6,TRBJ1-3,-
TGCGCCAGCAGGGGGACAGACCTTAATGAAAAACTGTTTTTT,CASRGTDLNEKLFF,TRBD1,TRBV10-2,TRBJ1-4,-
TGTGCCAGCAGCTTAGGTCAGGGACTAAAGAACACTGAAGCTTTCTTT,CASSLGQGLKNTEAFF,-,TRBV7-8,TRBJ1-1,-
TGTGCCAGTAGGAGTGGGGGCCGGGGAGATACGCAGTATTTT,CASRSGGRGDTQYF,-,TRBV19,TRBJ2-3,-
TGTGCCAGCAGCGTCTTCGGACTGGCTAGGGAGACCCAGTACTTC,CASSVFGLARETQYF,-,TRBV9,TRBJ2-5,-
TGTGCCAGCAGCAAAGGACAGGGGGGTAGTGTGAGCAATCAGCCCCAGCATTTT,CASSKGQGGSVSNQPQHF,-,TRBV21-1,TRBJ1-5,-
TGTGCCACCAGTCGATTGGGGACTGGGAGTCCCGGGGAGCTGTTTTTT,CATSRLGTGSPGELFF,-,TRBV24-1,TRBJ2-2,few
TGCGCCAGCAGGGTAGGAAACAGGGCGAACACTGAAGCTTTCTTT,CASRVGNRANTEAFF,-,TRBV5-1,TRBJ1-1,-
TGTGCCATCAGTGAAACTAGCGGGAGGCTCTTGGGTGAGCAGTTCTTC,CAISETSGRLLGEQFF,TRBD2,TRBV10-3,TRBJ2-1,-
TGTGCCAGCAGCAGGGCGTCGAACACTGAAGCTTTCTTT,CASSRASNTEAFF,-,TRBV25-1,TRBJ1-1,-
TGCGCCAGCAGCTCGGAGGACAGGGCGAAAGAGACCCAGTACTTC,CASSSEDRAKETQYF,TRBD1,TRBV5-1,TRBJ2-5,-
TGCGCCAGCAGCTTAGGTCAGGGGAAGAACACCATATATTTT,CASSLGQGKNTIYF,-,TRBV5-1,TRBJ1-3,-
TGTGCCAGCGATAGGGGAAGTCAGGGGAACACCGGGGAGCTGTTTTTT,CASDRGSQGNTGELFF,-,TRBV7-9,TRBJ2-2,-
TGCAGTGCTAGAGAGAGTTTTTTAACTTTCTTT,CSARESFLTFF,-,TRBV20-1,TRBJ1-1,-
TGTGCCAGCAGTGCTAGGACAGATTCACCCCTCCACTTT,CASSARTDSPLHF,-,TRBV2,TRBJ1-6,many
TGTGCCAGCAGTTTAGGGGGGAGCAATCAGCCCCAGCATTTT,CASSLGGSNQPQHF,-,TRBV28,TRBJ1-5,-
TGTGCCAGTAGTAGGGGACTAGCGGGAGTCGAGCAGTACTTC,CASSRGLAGVEQYF,TRBD2,TRBV19,TRBJ2-7,-
TGTGCCACCAGTGAACACAGGGAGTTCGCCGGGGAGCTGTTTTTT,CATSEHREFAGELFF,-,TRBV24-1,TRBJ2-2,-
TGTGCCACCAGTGCCGCCCCGGGACAGGGGGCAGGTCAGCCCCAGCATTTT,CATSAAPGQGAGQPQHF,TRBD1,TRBV24-1,TRBJ1-5,few